These 10 T cell receptor beta chains were all obtained from the same sample, sequenced in a study of blood T cell repertoires in COVID-19. Method: immunoSEQ multiplex PCR; TCRdb's copy keeps in-frame clones and lacks some. The table lists some 190,000 clones, about 80% of them singletons, with about 6.9% in the top ten. Sequencing was performed on peripheral blood. All receptors derive from a man in his fifties or sixties with acute or convalescent COVID-19.

In its sample, this clone was seen a few times. The CDR3 is CASSQSRGVSEQFF. The CDR3 coding sequence is TGTGCCAGCAGTCAAAGTAGGGGCGTTAGTGAGCAGTTCTTC. The chain links TRBV6-6 to TRBJ2-1; D possibly corresponds to TRBD1 (5 bases). The CDR3 contains 14 residues. CDR1 MNHNY and CDR2 SVGAGI come from the germline V gene (reference sequence). Trimming stripped 5 bases from V and 9 bases from J, with 17 bases between.

The V and J genes are TRBV6-1 and TRBJ2-2; 10 bases line up with TRBD1. The CDR3 has 16 amino acids. The germline V gene has CDR1 MNHNS and CDR2 SASEGT. The J segment lost 3 bases and the V segment lost 4 bases, leaving 5 bases of the junction unmatched. CDR3 nucleotide sequence: TGTGCCAGCAGTGCGGGACAGGGGCGATACACCGGGGAGCTGTTTTTT. Protein sequence: CASSAGQGRYTGELFF.

This chain connects TRBV18 to TRBJ2-5; no firm D call. The CDR3 is made up of 13 amino acids. The germline V gene encodes CDR1 KGHSH and CDR2 LQKENI. The V gene lost 3 bases and the J gene lost 4 bases, with 9 bases spanning the gap. The CDR3 DNA follows: TGTGCCAGCTCACCTCCAGCGACAGAGACCCAGTACTTC. Protein: CASSPPATETQYF.

The chain couples TRBV29-1 to TRBJ2-1; 16 bases fit TRBD2. The junction had 5 bases not matched to a gene; V was cut back by 6 bases and J by 9 bases. Per the germline V gene, CDR1 is SQVTM and CDR2 is ANQGSEA. This CDR3 contains 14 residues. The CDR3 sequence is CSVGLAGGGTEQFF. The CDR3 bases are TGCAGCGTGGGACTAGCGGGAGGGGGTACTGAGCAGTTCTTC.

The chain is built from TRBV2 and TRBJ2-3, with 7 nucleotides matching TRBD2. V was clipped by 7 bases and J by 1 base; unmatched bases: 5. The CDR3 contains 14 residues. The germline V gene encodes CDR1 SNHLY and CDR2 FYNNEI. The CDR3 DNA is TGTGCCAGCACCAGGGACTATGGCACAGATACGCAGTATTTT. Protein: CASTRDYGTDTQYF.

The rearrangement links TRBV5-4 to TRBJ2-7; TRBD2 agrees at 10 bases. The length of the CDR3 is 17 residues. Germline CDR1 SGHNT, CDR2 YYREEE (reference sequence). The V gene end was trimmed by 0 bases and the J gene end by 0 bases; junction bases not matched to a gene: 6. This CDR3 is CASSLEPGLANSYEQYF. CDR3 in DNA: TGTGCCAGCAGCTTGGAACCGGGACTAGCGAACTCCTACGAGCAGTACTTC.

In nucleotides, the CDR3 is TGTGCCAGTAGTATAGATAGAGCGGGAGTCGGGAATGAGCAGTTCTTC. Protein sequence: CASSIDRAGVGNEQFF. This rearrangement joins TRBV19 to TRBJ2-1; 8 bases agree with TRBD2. From germline, CDR1 is LNHDA and CDR2 SQIVND (reference sequence). V gave up 0 bases and J gave up 7 bases; unmatched junction bases: 8. This CDR3 region has 16 residues. The variable domain in full, with the rest retrieved from reference TRBV19 and TRBJ2-1, is DGGITQSPKYLFRKEGQNVTLSCEQNLNHDAMYWYRQDPGQGLRLIYYSQIVNDFQKGDIAEGYSVSREKKESFPLTVTSAQKNPTAFYLCASSIDRAGVGNEQFFGPGTRLTVL.

This clone was seen only a few times. V usage is TRBV4-3 and J usage is TRBJ2-7; possibly TRBD1 for D (6 bases). Germline V gene sequence: CDR1 LGHNA, CDR2 YSLEER. V shed 4 bases and J shed 3 bases, with 10 bases lying between them. CDR3 length: 13 amino acids. CDR3 DNA: TGCGCCAGCAGCCCCTTACAGGGCTACGAGCAGTACTTC. Translating it yields CASSPLQGYEQYF.

The chain carries TRBV7-2 and TRBJ2-1; 9 nucleotides match TRBD2. V gave up 2 bases and J gave up 8 bases; unmatched junction bases: 13. Germline CDR1 and CDR2: SGHTA and FQGNSA. The CDR3 loop spans 17 amino acids. The CDR3, as DNA: TGTGCCAGCAGCTTAACTTATGGCGGGAGGGGTATCGATGAGCAGTTCTTC. It encodes CASSLTYGGRGIDEQFF.

The V call is TRBV7-3, the J call TRBJ1-6; 8 bases align to TRBD1. CDR3 length equals 16 residues. V trimming: 1 base; J trimming: 8 bases; junction bases outside the gene matches: 7. Looked up from germline, CDR1 is SGHTA and CDR2 is FQGTGA. The DNA for the CDR3 is TGTGCCAGCAGCTTAAATGCAGGGGGCGTGTATTCACCCCTCCACTTT. Protein product: CASSLNAGGVYSPLHF.